This T cell receptor beta chain was identified during a study of CD8 T cells in Susac syndrome. Random-hexamer reverse transcription was applied to about 0.45 to 1 ug RNA. TCRdb re-derived calls from the immunoSEQ multiplex PCR reads in MiXCR, one entry per CDR3 protein. The sample includes some 150,000 distinct CDR3 sequences, roughly 95% seen only once; the top ten take 0.15%. The length of the CDR3 is 13 residues. CDR1 is SEHNR, CDR2 FQNEAQ, per germline (reference sequence). The V end was cut by 8 bases, the J end by 1 base, with 10 bases between. Sequenced material: CD8+ T cells from PBMCs. This chain connects TRBV7-9 to TRBJ2-3; D unclear. The source of this sequence is a human donor with multiple sclerosis. In DNA form, the CDR3 reads TGTGCCAGCGCCCCCCTGGGCACAGATACGCAGTATTTT. As protein: CASAPLGTDTQYF.